The present T cell receptor beta chain was sequenced within a study of T cell responses to AZD1222 COVID-19 vaccine. Points from the study as a whole: Across the whole spike, CD4 TCRs peaked at regions 160-218 and 743-854. Females outnumbered males among donors, who were mostly white British; clonal diversity was possibly underestimated. Nearly half of unique spike-specific TCRs reportedly avoided B.1.351 and B.1.1.7 mutated regions. Samples come after the peak T cell response, not at day 14.

For this clone: The antigen remains unidentified.

V lost 0 bases and J lost 1, with 7 bases in between. This CDR3 is 15 amino acids long. The germline CDR1 and CDR2 sequences are LNHNV and YYDKDF (reference sequence). Using immunoSEQ multiplex PCR, the repertoire was profiled, and TCRdb retains in-frame clones only, with some absent. The sample yields 100,000 to 120,000 clones, about 91% seen once. The chain carries TRBV15 and TRBJ1-5; D is undetermined. The TCR was taken from an adult who received the AZD1222 COVID-19 vaccine. This specimen was peripheral blood, taken 28 days after the second AZD1222 dose. The CDR3 coding sequence is TGTGCCACCAGCAGAGATAATCGGAGCAATCAGCCCCAGCATTTT. It yields the protein CATSRDNRSNQPQHF.